These T cell receptor beta chains were read from a single sample in a study of cytomegalovirus exposure and HLA in healthy donors. Clones were read by immunoSEQ multiplex PCR, and TCRdb kept only the in-frame ones, dropping some. Here the sample spans approximately 300,000 clones, 80% to 90% being singletons. Sequencing used PBMCs. The receptors derive from a woman aged 18-29 years in good health and CMV-seronegative. Both conserved end residues are part of each CDR3. Fields, in order: V gene, clone size, D gene, J gene, CDR3 protein, CDR3 DNA. D genes are given only for firm matches. Clone size is given for some rows only: seen once, a few or many times, or a class if the clone is expanded.

TRBV27	-	-	TRBJ1-5	CASSSGSRPQHF	TGTGCCAGCAGTTCGGGATCCCGGCCCCAGCATTTT
TRBV15	few	TRBD1	TRBJ1-2	CATSLGQGAVYGYTF	TGTGCCACCAGCTTGGGACAGGGGGCTGTGTATGGCTACACCTTC
TRBV19	-	-	TRBJ1-1	CASSIQANTEAFF	TGTGCCAGTAGTATCCAGGCGAACACTGAAGCTTTCTTT
TRBV19	once	TRBD2	TRBJ2-3	CASSPGLAPSTDTQYF	TGTGCCAGTAGTCCCGGACTAGCGCCTAGCACAGATACGCAGTATTTT
TRBV7-2	-	-	TRBJ2-7	CASSLQQGTHYEQYF	TGTGCCAGCAGCTTGCAACAGGGAACTCATTACGAGCAGTACTTC
TRBV4-2	-	TRBD2	TRBJ2-1	CASSQEVVAGPPGEQFF	TGTGCCAGCAGCCAAGAGGTCGTAGCGGGGCCTCCGGGTGAGCAGTTCTTC
TRBV19	once	-	TRBJ1-4	CASSAQGPNEKLFF	TGTGCCAGTAGTGCACAGGGTCCTAATGAAAAACTGTTTTTT
TRBV29-1	-	-	TRBJ2-7	CSVAGNYYEQYF	TGCAGCGTGGCGGGGAATTACTACGAGCAGTACTTC
TRBV7-6	-	-	TRBJ1-2	CASSHADGRYTF	TGTGCCAGCAGCCACGCCGATGGCCGCTACACCTTC
TRBV7-6	few	TRBD1	TRBJ1-2	CASSPDRTGVYGYTF	TGTGCCAGCAGCCCAGACCGGACAGGGGTCTATGGCTACACCTTC
TRBV7-9	-	-	TRBJ1-2	CASSRTGEDYGYTF	TGTGCCAGCAGCCGGACCGGGGAGGACTATGGCTACACCTTC
TRBV29-1	-	-	TRBJ2-3	CSVVRSRGIGDTQYF	TGCAGCGTTGTAAGGTCCCGAGGAATCGGAGATACGCAGTATTTT
TRBV6-6	-	TRBD2	TRBJ2-3	CASRRLAGEEDTQYF	TGTGCCAGCAGACGCCTAGCGGGAGAGGAAGATACGCAGTATTTT
TRBV2	-	-	TRBJ2-7	CASSAEVSAEQYF	TGTGCCAGCAGTGCGGAGGTTTCGGCCGAGCAGTACTTC
TRBV29-1	-	TRBD2	TRBJ2-5	CSVRGLGGETQYF	TGCAGCGTCCGCGGACTAGGCGGAGAGACCCAGTACTTC
TRBV5-8	-	TRBD1	TRBJ2-3	CASSLGTGKSTQYF	TGTGCCAGCAGCTTGGGGACAGGGAAGAGTACGCAGTATTTT
TRBV18	few	-	TRBJ2-1	CASSPRTSWEQFF	TGTGCCAGCTCACCACGAACGAGCTGGGAGCAGTTCTTC
TRBV5-1	once	TRBD1	TRBJ1-4	CASTRQGNEKLFF	TGCGCCAGCACTCGACAGGGGAATGAAAAACTGTTTTTT
TRBV4-1	-	TRBD1	TRBJ2-7	CASSPERSRGLAYEQYF	TGCGCCAGCAGCCCAGAAAGGTCCAGGGGGCTGGCCTACGAGCAGTACTTC
TRBV5-1	-	-	TRBJ2-5	CASRQSSGLKETQYF	TGCGCCAGCAGGCAAAGCAGCGGGCTTAAAGAGACCCAGTACTTC
TRBV15	-	-	TRBJ1-2	CATSRDGTAYGYTF	TGTGCCACCAGCAGAGATGGTACAGCTTATGGCTACACCTTC
TRBV9	-	-	TRBJ1-1	CASSPGGYTEAFF	TGTGCCAGCAGCCCAGGAGGGTACACTGAAGCTTTCTTT
TRBV13	-	TRBD1	TRBJ1-2	CASSTWTGGGYGYTF	TGTGCCAGCAGCACTTGGACAGGGGGAGGGTATGGCTACACCTTC
TRBV29-1	-	-	TRBJ2-3	CSVHPRLSTDTQYF	TGCAGCGTTCACCCGCGTCTTAGCACAGATACGCAGTATTTT
TRBV7-8	-	TRBD1	TRBJ1-1	CASSLAGTGNTEAFF	TGTGCCAGCAGCTTAGCTGGGACAGGGAACACTGAAGCTTTCTTT
TRBV29-1	-	-	TRBJ1-1	CSVSEAGAEAFF	TGCAGCGTGTCCGAGGCGGGCGCTGAAGCTTTCTTT
TRBV2	-	-	TRBJ2-1	CANGLSSYNEQFF	TGTGCCAACGGACTAAGCTCCTACAATGAGCAGTTCTTC
TRBV6-4	-	-	TRBJ2-3	CASSPRGGTDTQYF	TGTGCCAGCAGCCCCAGGGGGGGCACAGATACGCAGTATTTT
TRBV4-2	-	-	TRBJ2-2	CASSQDTATGELFF	TGTGCCAGCAGCCAAGATACAGCCACCGGGGAGCTGTTTTTT
TRBV9	once	-	TRBJ2-2	CASSVGGDSFGSPGELFF	TGTGCCAGCAGCGTAGGCGGGGACAGTTTCGGGAGCCCCGGGGAGCTGTTTTTT
TRBV9	-	TRBD2	TRBJ2-7	CASSVLAGTYEQYF	TGTGCCAGCAGCGTACTAGCGGGGACCTACGAGCAGTACTTC
TRBV6-5	-	TRBD1	TRBJ2-2	CASRLQGADTGELFF	TGTGCCAGCAGGCTTCAGGGGGCAGATACCGGGGAGCTGTTTTTT
TRBV7-8	-	TRBD2	TRBJ2-5	CASRRLAVQETQYF	TGTGCCAGCAGGCGACTAGCGGTCCAAGAGACCCAGTACTTC
TRBV18	-	TRBD2	TRBJ2-2	CASSPLLGTSGTGELFF	TGTGCCAGCTCACCTCTGCTGGGGACTAGCGGGACCGGGGAGCTGTTTTTT
TRBV7-2	-	-	TRBJ2-3	CASSHLADSTDTQYF	TGTGCCAGCAGCCACTTAGCGGATTCCACAGATACGCAGTATTTT
TRBV4-3	-	-	TRBJ1-3	CASSQDKGAGNTIYF	TGCGCCAGCAGCCAAGATAAAGGGGCTGGAAACACCATATATTTT
TRBV4-3	-	TRBD1	TRBJ2-3	CASSQQQGRGTDTQYF	TGCGCCAGCAGCCAACAACAGGGGCGAGGCACAGATACGCAGTATTTT
TRBV6-1	once	-	TRBJ1-1	CASREMVTEAFF	TGTGCCAGCAGGGAGATGGTGACTGAAGCTTTCTTT
TRBV5-1	-	-	TRBJ1-4	CASSFMSGVTNEKLFF	TGCGCCAGCAGCTTCATGTCGGGGGTAACTAATGAAAAACTGTTTTTT
TRBV27	-	-	TRBJ1-5	CASSFTVAQPQHF	TGTGCCAGCAGTTTTACAGTGGCCCAGCCCCAGCATTTT
TRBV7-7	-	TRBD2	TRBJ2-2	CASSVAGGPGNTGELFF	TGTGCCAGCAGTGTAGCGGGAGGGCCGGGAAACACCGGGGAGCTGTTTTTT
TRBV4-3	-	TRBD2	TRBJ2-1	CASSQRDRTSGAYNEQFF	TGCGCCAGCAGCCAACGCGACCGGACTAGCGGCGCCTACAATGAGCAGTTCTTC
TRBV5-4	-	-	TRBJ1-1	CASSLGQTGTEAFF	TGTGCCAGCAGCTTGGGACAGACTGGCACTGAAGCTTTCTTT
TRBV7-9	-	-	TRBJ2-2	CASSLMAGELFF	TGTGCCAGCAGCTTGATGGCTGGGGAGCTGTTTTTT
TRBV19	-	TRBD2	TRBJ2-7	CASSPASGPYEQYF	TGTGCCAGTAGCCCGGCTAGCGGGCCCTACGAGCAGTACTTC
TRBV19	-	-	TRBJ2-7	CASSIGTSRNEQYF	TGTGCCAGTAGTATAGGGACATCCCGGAACGAGCAGTACTTC
TRBV4-3	-	TRBD2	TRBJ2-7	CASSSGTTYSYEQYF	TGCGCCAGCAGCTCCGGGACTACCTACTCCTACGAGCAGTACTTC
TRBV5-4	-	TRBD2	TRBJ2-3	CASSFSGSTDTQYF	TGTGCCAGCAGCTTTAGCGGGAGCACAGATACGCAGTATTTT
TRBV15	-	-	TRBJ1-5	CATSREVTGYQPQHF	TGTGCCACCAGCAGAGAGGTAACAGGGTATCAGCCCCAGCATTTT
TRBV13	-	-	TRBJ2-2	CASSSRTPNTGELFF	TGTGCCAGCAGCTCCCGGACACCGAACACCGGGGAGCTGTTTTTT
TRBV9	-	-	TRBJ2-2	CASSVGGAEGTGELFF	TGTGCCAGCAGCGTAGGTGGAGCGGAAGGCACCGGGGAGCTGTTTTTT
TRBV19	many	TRBD1	TRBJ1-2	CASSMGPGGLYGYTF	TGTGCCAGTAGTATGGGGCCAGGGGGCCTCTATGGCTACACCTTC
TRBV4-3	-	TRBD1	TRBJ2-7	CASSPGTGTYEQYF	TGCGCCAGCAGCCCCGGGACAGGAACCTACGAGCAGTACTTC